The 23 T cell receptor beta chains listed next were all sequenced from one sample in a study of cytomegalovirus exposure and HLA in healthy donors. PCR employed 60 Vbeta and 13 Jbeta primers. Sequencing used immunoSEQ multiplex PCR; TCRdb keeps in-frame clones, though not all of them. The table has over 95,000 clones, approximately 80% seen once; the top ten hold less than 10%. Source material: PBMCs. These receptors came from a female donor in good health and CMV-seronegative.

The chain uses TRBV9 and TRBJ1-6, with D maybe TRBD1 (5 bases). The V gene lost 0 bases and the J gene lost 7 bases, with 8 bases spanning the gap. CDR1 is SGDLS, CDR2 YYNGEE, per germline. The CDR3 runs 14 residues. The CDR3 DNA sequence: TGTGCCAGCAGCGTAGAAGGGGCCAATTCACCCCTCCACTTT. Its protein is CASSVEGANSPLHF.

The chain joins TRBV27 to TRBJ1-5, with 12 nucleotides matching TRBD1. The CDR3 sequence is 17 residues long. Per germline, CDR1 MNHEY and CDR2 SMNVEV (reference sequence). The trim removed 3 bases at V and 4 bases at J, leaving 7 bases unmatched. As DNA, the CDR3 is TGTGCCAGCAGTTTCGGTCCGGGACAGGGGGCTAATCAGCCCCAGCATTTT. Protein: CASSFGPGQGANQPQHF.

The chain has TRBV27 and TRBJ2-1; D unresolved. V gave up 6 bases and J gave up 4 bases, with 10 bases separating them. The CDR3 has 13 amino acids. Germline loops: CDR1 MNHEY, CDR2 SMNVEV (reference sequence). The CDR3: CASRLSSYNEQFF. The DNA of the CDR3 is TGTGCCAGCAGACTAAGTTCATACAATGAGCAGTTCTTC.

The V call is TRBV1, the J call TRBJ2-5; TRBD1 reflects the table's D call only, with no check against the DNA. TRBV1 counts as a pseudogene. CDR3 length: 19 residues. Here the CDR3 DNA reads TGCACCAGCAGCCAAGCCCAGGGTTGTCAAGACAGGACCAGAGAGACCCAGTACTTC. Translated, it gives CTSSQAQGCQDRTRETQYF.

This sequence joins TRBV7-2 and TRBJ1-6; D call uncertain. V lost 5 bases and J lost 0, with 14 bases in between. The CDR3 is made up of 17 amino acids. Germline V gene lookup returns CDR1 SGHTA and CDR2 FQGNSA. The CDR3 spells CASSRRQTSSYNSPLHF. CDR3 sequence (DNA): TGTGCCAGCAGCCGGAGGCAGACGAGCTCCTATAATTCACCCCTCCACTTT.

This clone occurred a few times. The rearrangement links TRBV7-9 to TRBJ1-5; TRBD1 matches at 11 bases. From germline, CDR1 is SEHNR and CDR2 FQNEAQ (reference sequence). J gave up 0 bases and V 1 base, and 8 bases lay outside the gene matches. The CDR3 length is 19 residues. The CDR3 DNA reads TGTGCCAGCAGCTTAGAGGGTTCGGGACAGGGGGTTAGCAATCAGCCCCAGCATTTT. Protein sequence: CASSLEGSGQGVSNQPQHF.

The V gene is TRBV5-6, the J gene TRBJ1-2; 9 bases map to TRBD1. V trimming: 4 bases; J trimming: 4 bases; junction bases outside the gene matches: 5. Germline lookup yields CDR1 SGHDT and CDR2 YYEEEE. This CDR3 spans 14 amino acids. The CDR3 region has the DNA TGTGCCAGCAGCCCGGGGACAGGGACCTATGGCTACACCTTC. This translates into CASSPGTGTYGYTF.

The V gene is TRBV27, the J gene TRBJ1-6; 9 positions match TRBD1. Losses at the gene ends were 5 bases for V and 9 bases for J; bases not matched to a gene: 8. CDR1 is MNHEY, CDR2 SMNVEV, per germline (reference sequence). The CDR3 is 15 amino acids. CDR3 nucleotides: TGTGCCAGCAGTAGAGGACAGGGGCTGGGTTCACCCCTCCACTTT. Translating gives CASSRGQGLGSPLHF.

This clone has just one count. This chain connects TRBV7-9 to TRBJ2-7, with a possible D match to TRBD1 (8 bases). The CDR3 extends over 19 amino acids. Trimming pared 5 bases from V and 0 bases from J, leaving 26 bases between. CDR1 SEHNR and CDR2 FQNEAQ come from the germline V gene (reference sequence). In DNA, the CDR3 is TGTGCCAGCAGCGAACCGGGACAGGCGGATTCGGGGGGCTCCTACGAGCAGTACTTC. Encoded protein: CASSEPGQADSGGSYEQYF.

The chain combines TRBV11-2 with TRBJ2-3, with no clear D. This CDR3 is 14 amino acids long. Germline lookup yields CDR1 SGHAT and CDR2 FQNNGV. The V end lost 2 bases, the J end lost 8 bases, and 14 bases lay between the germline ends. DNA for the CDR3: TGTGCCAGCAGCTTAATACGTCTGGCAGGTACGCAGTATTTT. It codes for CASSLIRLAGTQYF.

The chain uses TRBV5-4 and TRBJ2-3; TRBD2 matches 8 bases. Germline CDR1 SGHNT, CDR2 YYREEE (reference sequence). The CDR3 length is 18 residues. J lost 7 bases, V lost 0 bases, and 16 bases had no gene match. CDR3 in DNA: TGTGCCAGCAGCTTGGGTGGGACGGGGACTAGTAAGACCCATACGCAGTATTTT. Amino acids: CASSLGGTGTSKTHTQYF.

This clone was detected a few times. This chain uses TRBV6-5 with TRBJ1-2; D is uncertain. The CDR3 length is 12 residues. Trimming pared 8 bases from V and 2 bases from J, leaving 9 bases between. Germline V gene data show CDR1 as MNHEY and CDR2 as SVGAGI. CDR3 nucleotides: TGTGCCAGCCGGACGGGGAACTATGGCTACACCTTC. Translated: CASRTGNYGYTF.

The chain is built from TRBV27 and TRBJ2-3; 12 bases are a match to TRBD2. CDR3 size: 18 residues. The germline V gene has CDR1 MNHEY and CDR2 SMNVEV (reference sequence). Losses at the gene ends were 3 bases for V and 0 bases for J; bases not matched to a gene: 7. CDR3 region: CASSLLLAGGWSTDTQYF. The CDR3 region has the DNA TGTGCCAGCAGTTTGTTACTAGCGGGGGGCTGGAGCACAGATACGCAGTATTTT.

The rearrangement uses TRBV19 and TRBJ1-1; 10 bases map to TRBD1. The CDR3 has 15 residues. The ends lost 3 bases at V and 4 bases at J; junction bases unmatched: 5. The germline V gene has CDR1 LNHDA and CDR2 SQIVND (reference sequence). CDR3 region: CASSILRDRGTEAFF. The CDR3 bases are TGTGCCAGTAGTATTCTCAGGGACAGGGGCACTGAAGCTTTCTTT. The full variable domain, with the rest looked up from reference TRBV19 and TRBJ1-1, is DGGITQSPKYLFRKEGQNVTLSCEQNLNHDAMYWYRQDPGQGLRLIYYSQIVNDFQKGDIAEGYSVSREKKESFPLTVTSAQKNPTAFYLCASSILRDRGTEAFFGQGTRLTVV.

The chain's CDR3 is CASSHRTEENTF. CDR3 DNA: TGTGCCAGCTCCCATAGGACAGAGGAGAACACCTTC. The chain recombines TRBV18 with TRBJ1-2; D is perhaps TRBD1 (6 bases). Germline CDR1 is KGHSH and CDR2 is LQKENI. This CDR3 has 12 residues. The V end lost 6 bases, the J end lost 12 bases, and 17 bases lay between the germline ends.

The rearrangement links TRBV28 to TRBJ1-4; TRBD1 matches 7 bases. The CDR3 runs 19 residues. V was clipped by 5 bases and J by 0 bases; unmatched bases: 15. Germline assignment: CDR1 MDHEN and CDR2 SYDVKM. The CDR3 spells CASSPPRQGKRATNEKLFF. Written as DNA, the CDR3 is TGTGCCAGCAGTCCCCCAAGACAGGGCAAAAGGGCAACTAATGAAAAACTGTTTTTT.

The chain recombines TRBV15 with TRBJ2-7; TRBD1 is a possible D gene (5 bases). This CDR3 contains 16 residues. Germline loops: CDR1 LNHNV, CDR2 YYDKDF (reference sequence). The germline V and J ends were trimmed by 0 bases and 3 bases, with 15 bases remaining between them. The CDR3 spells CATSRDRSGLGYEQYF. DNA of the CDR3: TGTGCCACCAGCAGAGATCGGTCAGGGCTCGGCTACGAGCAGTACTTC.

This clone appeared once. The rearrangement uses TRBV6-6 and TRBJ2-3; 14 bases align to TRBD2. This CDR3 contains 15 residues. V trimming: 9 bases; J trimming: 4 bases; junction bases outside the gene matches: 6. The germline V gene has CDR1 MNHNY and CDR2 SVGAGI (reference sequence). CDR3 sequence (DNA): TGTGCCAGTTCAGGACTAGCGGGAGGTGCAGATACGCAGTATTTT. Its protein product is CASSGLAGGADTQYF.

The CDR3 protein is CASSLETGAYEQYF. CDR3 DNA sequence: TGCGCCAGCAGCTTGGAGACAGGGGCCTACGAGCAGTACTTC. J is TRBJ2-7 and V is TRBV5-1, with TRBD1 matching 8 bases. Germline V CDR1 and CDR2: SGHRS, YFSETQ. The trim removed 0 bases at V and 2 bases at J, leaving 1 base unmatched. CDR3 length: 14 amino acids.

The chain carries TRBV6-1 and TRBJ1-3; the D is unclear. The CDR3 is made up of 13 amino acids. V dropped 0 bases and J dropped 11 bases, with 11 bases sitting between them. From germline, CDR1 is MNHNS and CDR2 SASEGT. This chain's CDR3 is CASSEALEGAIYF. As DNA, the CDR3 is TGTGCCAGCAGTGAAGCGCTCGAGGGAGCCATATATTTT.

The V call is TRBV19, the J call TRBJ2-2, with D unclear. With 6 bases removed from V and 6 bases from J, the gap between germline ends came to 8 bases. Germline V gene sequence: CDR1 LNHDA, CDR2 SQIVND (reference sequence). The CDR3 spans 12 residues. CDR3 nucleotide sequence: TGTGCCAGTAGCCAGGCAGCCGGGGAGCTGTTTTTT. Amino acids: CASSQAAGELFF.

The V call is TRBV10-3, the J call TRBJ1-5; D possibly corresponds to TRBD1 (6 bases). Trimming took 4 bases from V and 7 from J, leaving 11 bases between them. Germline assignment: CDR1 ENHRY and CDR2 SYGVKD. This CDR3 spans 13 amino acids. The CDR3, as DNA: TGTGCCATCAGTGGACGGACAGACCAGCCCCAGCATTTT. Protein sequence: CAISGRTDQPQHF.

This chain uses TRBV6-5 with TRBJ2-7; D is perhaps TRBD1 (6 bases). Per the germline V gene, CDR1 is MNHEY and CDR2 is SVGAGI. Trimming left V 6 bases short and J 3 bases short, with 15 bases between. CDR3 length: 14 residues. CDR3 loop: CASRPRGQLYEQYF. DNA of the CDR3: TGTGCCAGCAGGCCTCGTGGACAGCTCTACGAGCAGTACTTC.